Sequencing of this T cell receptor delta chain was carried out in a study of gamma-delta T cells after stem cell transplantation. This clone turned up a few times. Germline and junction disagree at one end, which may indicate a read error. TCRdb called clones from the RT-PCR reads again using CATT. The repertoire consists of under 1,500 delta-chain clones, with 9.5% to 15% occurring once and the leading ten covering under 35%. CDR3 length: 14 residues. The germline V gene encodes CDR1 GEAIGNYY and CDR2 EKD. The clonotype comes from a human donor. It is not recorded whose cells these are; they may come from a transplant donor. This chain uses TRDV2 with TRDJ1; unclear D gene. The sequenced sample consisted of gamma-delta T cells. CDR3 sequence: CASDTVGEEDKLIF. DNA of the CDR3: TGTGCCTCTGACACCGTCGGTGAAGAGGATAAACTCATCTTT.